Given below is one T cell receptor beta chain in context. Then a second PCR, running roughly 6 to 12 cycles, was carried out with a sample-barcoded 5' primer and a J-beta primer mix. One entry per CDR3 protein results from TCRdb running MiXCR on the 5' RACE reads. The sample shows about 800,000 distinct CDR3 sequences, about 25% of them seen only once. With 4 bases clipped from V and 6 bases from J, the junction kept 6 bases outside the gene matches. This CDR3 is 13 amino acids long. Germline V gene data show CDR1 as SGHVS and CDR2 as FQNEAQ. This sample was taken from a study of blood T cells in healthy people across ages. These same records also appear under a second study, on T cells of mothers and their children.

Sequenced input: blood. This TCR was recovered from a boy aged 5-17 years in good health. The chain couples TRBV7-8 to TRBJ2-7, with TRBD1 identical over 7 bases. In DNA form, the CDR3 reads TGTGCCAGCAGCTATGGGACAGTCTCCGAGCAGTACTTC. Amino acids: CASSYGTVSEQYF.